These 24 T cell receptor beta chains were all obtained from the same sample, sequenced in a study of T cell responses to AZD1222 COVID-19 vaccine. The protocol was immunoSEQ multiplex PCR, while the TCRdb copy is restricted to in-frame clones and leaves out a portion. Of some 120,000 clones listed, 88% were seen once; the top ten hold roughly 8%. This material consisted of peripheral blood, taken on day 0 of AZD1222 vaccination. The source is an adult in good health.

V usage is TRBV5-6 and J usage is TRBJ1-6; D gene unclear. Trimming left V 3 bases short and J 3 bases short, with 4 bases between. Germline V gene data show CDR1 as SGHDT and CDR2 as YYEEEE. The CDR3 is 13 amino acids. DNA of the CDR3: TGTGCCAGCAGCTCCAGCTATAATTCACCCCTCCACTTT. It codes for CASSSSYNSPLHF.

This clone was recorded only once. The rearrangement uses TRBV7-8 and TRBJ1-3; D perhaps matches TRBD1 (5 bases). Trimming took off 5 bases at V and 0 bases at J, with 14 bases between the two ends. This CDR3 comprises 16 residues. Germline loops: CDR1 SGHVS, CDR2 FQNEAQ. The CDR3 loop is CASSQLLTDSGNTIYF. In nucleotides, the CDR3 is TGTGCCAGCAGCCAACTCCTGACAGACTCTGGAAACACCATATATTTT.

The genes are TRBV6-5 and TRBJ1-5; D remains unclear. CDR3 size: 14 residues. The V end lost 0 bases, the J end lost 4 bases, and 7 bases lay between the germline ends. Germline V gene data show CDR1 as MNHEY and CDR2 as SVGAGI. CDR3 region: CASSYSMGNQPQHF. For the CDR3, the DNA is TGTGCCAGCAGTTACTCCATGGGAAATCAGCCCCAGCATTTT.

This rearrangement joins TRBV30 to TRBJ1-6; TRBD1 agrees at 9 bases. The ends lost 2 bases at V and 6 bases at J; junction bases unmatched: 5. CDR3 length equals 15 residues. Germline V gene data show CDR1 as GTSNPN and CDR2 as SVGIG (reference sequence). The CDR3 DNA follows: TGTGCCTGGAGTCGGGACAGGGAAGGTAATTCACCCCTCCACTTT. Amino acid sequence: CAWSRDREGNSPLHF.

This chain's CDR3 is CASSARGAAETQYF. Written as DNA, the CDR3 is TGTGCCAGCAGCGCCAGGGGGGCAGCAGAGACCCAGTACTTC. V gene TRBV9 combines with J gene TRBJ2-5; D possibly corresponds to TRBD1 (7 bases). V lost 3 bases and J lost 4, with 13 bases in between. Per germline, CDR1 SGDLS and CDR2 YYNGEE. The CDR3 extends over 14 amino acids.

The CDR3 protein is CASSEATGFYSPLHF. As DNA, the CDR3 is TGTGCCAGCAGTGAAGCGACCGGTTTCTATTCACCCCTCCACTTT. This sequence joins TRBV2 and TRBJ1-6; D is undetermined. Trimming removed 0 bases from V and 8 bases from J, with 11 bases in between. CDR3 length: 15 residues. Germline CDR1 SNHLY, CDR2 FYNNEI. The full variable domain, in which reference TRBV2 and TRBJ1-6 provide the parts outside the CDR3, is EPEVTQTPSHQVTQMGQEVILRCVPISNHLYFYWYRQILGQKVEFLVSFYNNEISEKSEIFDDQFSVERPDGSNFTLKIRSTKLEDSAMYFCASSEATGFYSPLHFGNGTRLTVT.

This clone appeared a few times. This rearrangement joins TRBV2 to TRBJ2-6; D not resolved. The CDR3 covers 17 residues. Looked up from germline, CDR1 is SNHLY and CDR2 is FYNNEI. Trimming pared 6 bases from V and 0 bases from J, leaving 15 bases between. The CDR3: CASRPRVASSGANVLTF. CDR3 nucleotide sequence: TGTGCCAGCAGGCCTAGGGTAGCTAGCTCTGGGGCCAACGTCCTGACTTTC.

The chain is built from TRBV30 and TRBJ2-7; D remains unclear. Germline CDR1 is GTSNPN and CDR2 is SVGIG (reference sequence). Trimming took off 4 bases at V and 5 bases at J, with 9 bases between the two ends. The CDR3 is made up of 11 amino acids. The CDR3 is CAWTVLNEQYF. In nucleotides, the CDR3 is TGTGCCTGGACTGTTCTCAACGAGCAGTACTTC.

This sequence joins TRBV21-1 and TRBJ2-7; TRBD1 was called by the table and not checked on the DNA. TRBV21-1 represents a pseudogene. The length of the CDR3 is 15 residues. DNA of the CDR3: TGTGCCAGCAGCAAAGGGACAGTTTGCAGCTACGAGCAGTACTTC. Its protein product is CASSKGTVCSYEQYF.

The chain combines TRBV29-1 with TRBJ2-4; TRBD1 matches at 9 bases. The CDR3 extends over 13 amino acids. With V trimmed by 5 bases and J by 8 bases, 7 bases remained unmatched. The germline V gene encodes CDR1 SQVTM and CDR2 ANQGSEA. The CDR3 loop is CSVSRDRADIQYF. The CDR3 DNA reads TGCAGCGTTTCCCGGGACAGGGCGGACATTCAGTACTTC.

Here the CDR3 DNA reads TGTGCCAGCTCACCTAGGACTGGAGCAAACACCGGGGAGCTGTTTTTT. Translated, it gives CASSPRTGANTGELFF. The chain carries TRBV18 and TRBJ2-2, with TRBD2 as a possible D gene (5 bases). The CDR3 spans 16 residues. Deletions cut 3 bases from V and 2 bases from J, with 13 bases between. The V gene's germline CDR1 is KGHSH and CDR2 LQKENI.

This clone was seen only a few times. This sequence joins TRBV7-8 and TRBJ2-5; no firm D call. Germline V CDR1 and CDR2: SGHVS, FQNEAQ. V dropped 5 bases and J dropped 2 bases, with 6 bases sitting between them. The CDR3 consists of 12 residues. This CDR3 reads CASSRTQETQYF. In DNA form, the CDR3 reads TGTGCCAGCAGCCGGACGCAAGAGACCCAGTACTTC.

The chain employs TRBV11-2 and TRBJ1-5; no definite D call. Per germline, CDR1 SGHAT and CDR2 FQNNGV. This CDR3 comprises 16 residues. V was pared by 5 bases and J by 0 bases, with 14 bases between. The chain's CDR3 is CASSPTAGYSNQPQHF. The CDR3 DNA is TGTGCCAGCAGCCCAACGGCGGGTTATAGCAATCAGCCCCAGCATTTT.

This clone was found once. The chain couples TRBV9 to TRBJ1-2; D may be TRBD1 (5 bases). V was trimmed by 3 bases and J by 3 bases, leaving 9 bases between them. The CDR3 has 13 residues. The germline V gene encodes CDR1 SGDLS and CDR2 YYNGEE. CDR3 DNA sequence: TGTGCCAGCAGCGCAGCGGGGCACTATGGCTACACCTTC. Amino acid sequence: CASSAAGHYGYTF.

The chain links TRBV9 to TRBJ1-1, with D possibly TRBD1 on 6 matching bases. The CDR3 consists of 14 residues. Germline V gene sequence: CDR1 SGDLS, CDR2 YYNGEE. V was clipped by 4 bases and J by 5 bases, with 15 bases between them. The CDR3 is CASSIGQRGTEAFF. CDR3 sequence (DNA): TGTGCCAGCAGCATCGGACAGCGAGGAACTGAAGCTTTCTTT.

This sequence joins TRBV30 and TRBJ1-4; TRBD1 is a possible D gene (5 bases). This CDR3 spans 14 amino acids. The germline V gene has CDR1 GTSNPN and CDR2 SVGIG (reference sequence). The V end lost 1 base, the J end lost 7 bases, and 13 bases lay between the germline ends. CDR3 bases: TGTGCCTGGAGTGCGGGACGGTGGGTTGAAAAACTGTTTTTT. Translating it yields CAWSAGRWVEKLFF.

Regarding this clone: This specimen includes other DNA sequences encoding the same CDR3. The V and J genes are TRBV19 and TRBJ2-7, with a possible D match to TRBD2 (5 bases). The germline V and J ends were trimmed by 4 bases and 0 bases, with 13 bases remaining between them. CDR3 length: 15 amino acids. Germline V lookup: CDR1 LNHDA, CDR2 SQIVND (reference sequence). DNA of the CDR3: TGTGCCAGTAGTACTGGCCGGGGTAGCTCCTACGAGCAGTACTTC. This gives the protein CASSTGRGSSYEQYF. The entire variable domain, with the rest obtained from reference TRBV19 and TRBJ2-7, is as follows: DGGITQSPKYLFRKEGQNVTLSCEQNLNHDAMYWYRQDPGQGLRLIYYSQIVNDFQKGDIAEGYSVSREKKESFPLTVTSAQKNPTAFYLCASSTGRGSSYEQYFGPGTRLTVT.

CDR3 DNA sequence: TGTGCCAGCACTCGAAGGGGGAAGCAGTACTTC. This translates into CASTRRGKQYF. The chain joins TRBV12-3 or TRBV12-4 to TRBJ2-7, with D maybe TRBD1 (6 bases). V lost 7 bases and J 8 bases, leaving 12 bases between the germline ends. The CDR3 has 11 residues.

As DNA, the CDR3 is TGTGCCAGCAGTGAAGAAGGGACAGGGCTCTCCTACGAGCAGTACTTC. Its translation: CASSEEGTGLSYEQYF. The chain couples TRBV6-1 to TRBJ2-7; 9 bases match TRBD1. The germline V gene has CDR1 MNHNS and CDR2 SASEGT. The trim removed 1 base at V and 0 bases at J, leaving 4 bases unmatched. This CDR3 contains 16 residues.

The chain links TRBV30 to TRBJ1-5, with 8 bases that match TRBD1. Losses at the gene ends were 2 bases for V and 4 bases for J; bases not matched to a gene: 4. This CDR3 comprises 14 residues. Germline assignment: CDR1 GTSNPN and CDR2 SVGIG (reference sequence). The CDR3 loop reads CAWSRGQENQPQHF. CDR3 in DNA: TGTGCCTGGAGTCGGGGACAGGAGAATCAGCCCCAGCATTTT. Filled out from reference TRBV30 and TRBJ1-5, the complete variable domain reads SQTIHQWPATLVQPVGSPLSLECTVEGTSNPNLYWYRQAAGRGLQLLFYSVGIGQISSEVPQNLSASRPQDRQFILSSKKLLLSDSGFYLCAWSRGQENQPQHFGDGTRLSIL.

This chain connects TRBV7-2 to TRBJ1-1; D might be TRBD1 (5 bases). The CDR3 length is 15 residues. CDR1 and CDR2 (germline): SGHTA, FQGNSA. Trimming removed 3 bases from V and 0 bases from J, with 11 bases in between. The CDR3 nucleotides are TGTGCCAGCAGCTTCCGACAGACCATGAACACTGAAGCTTTCTTT. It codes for CASSFRQTMNTEAFF.

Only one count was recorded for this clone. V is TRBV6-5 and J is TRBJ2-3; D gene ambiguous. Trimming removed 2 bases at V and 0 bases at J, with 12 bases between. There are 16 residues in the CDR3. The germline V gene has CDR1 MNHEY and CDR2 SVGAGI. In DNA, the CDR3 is TGTGCCAGCAGTTACAACTGGGGTACTAGCACAGATACGCAGTATTTT. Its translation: CASSYNWGTSTDTQYF.

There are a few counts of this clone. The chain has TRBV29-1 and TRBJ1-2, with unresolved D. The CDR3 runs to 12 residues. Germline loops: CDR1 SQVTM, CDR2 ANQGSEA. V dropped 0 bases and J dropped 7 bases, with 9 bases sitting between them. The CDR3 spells CSVEDSTAGYTF. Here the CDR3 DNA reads TGCAGCGTTGAAGACAGTACCGCTGGCTACACCTTC.

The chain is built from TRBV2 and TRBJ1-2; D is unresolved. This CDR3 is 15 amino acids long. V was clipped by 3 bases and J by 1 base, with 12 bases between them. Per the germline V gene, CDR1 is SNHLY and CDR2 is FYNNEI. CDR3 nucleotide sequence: TGTGCCAGCAGTGAGGGCCGCTGGTTTAACTATGGCTACACCTTC. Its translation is CASSEGRWFNYGYTF.